The clone carrying this T cell receptor beta chain has a count of ten or more. What it binds is not known. This specimen comes from a study of blood T cells in healthy people across ages. Whole-study results and caveats: Observed TCR beta diversity per million T cells went down as age went up. This fall followed a roughly linear course with age.

PCR was performed a second time for about 7 to 11 cycles using a sample-barcoded 5' primer and a J-beta primer mix. Every cDNA molecule bore a tag from a template-switch adaptor containing 12 random nucleotides. MiXCR, run by TCRdb on the 5' RACE reads, gives a single entry per CDR3 protein. The data show under 2 million distinct CDR3 sequences, 30% to 40% seen once. The V gene lost 6 bases and the J gene lost 2 bases, with 14 bases spanning the gap. CDR3 length: 14 amino acids. The chain combines TRBV12-3 or TRBV12-4 with TRBJ2-7, with a tentative D call TRBD1 (5 bases). The TCR sequence derives from a woman between 25 and 40 years old in good health. Sequencing was performed on blood. For the CDR3, the DNA is TGTGCCAGCAGCCGACAGAGCCTGACCTACGAGCAGTACTTC. The encoded protein is CASSRQSLTYEQYF.